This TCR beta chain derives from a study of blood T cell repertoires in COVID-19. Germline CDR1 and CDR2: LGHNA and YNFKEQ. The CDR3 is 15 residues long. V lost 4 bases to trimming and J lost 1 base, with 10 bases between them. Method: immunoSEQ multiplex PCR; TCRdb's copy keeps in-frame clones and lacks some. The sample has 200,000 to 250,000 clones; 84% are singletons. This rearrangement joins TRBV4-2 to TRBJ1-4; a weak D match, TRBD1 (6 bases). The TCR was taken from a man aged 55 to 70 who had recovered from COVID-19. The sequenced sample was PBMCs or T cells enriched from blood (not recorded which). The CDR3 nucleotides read TGTGCCAGCAGCCCCCCGGGACAAACTAATGAAAAACTGTTTTTT. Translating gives CASSPPGQTNEKLFF.